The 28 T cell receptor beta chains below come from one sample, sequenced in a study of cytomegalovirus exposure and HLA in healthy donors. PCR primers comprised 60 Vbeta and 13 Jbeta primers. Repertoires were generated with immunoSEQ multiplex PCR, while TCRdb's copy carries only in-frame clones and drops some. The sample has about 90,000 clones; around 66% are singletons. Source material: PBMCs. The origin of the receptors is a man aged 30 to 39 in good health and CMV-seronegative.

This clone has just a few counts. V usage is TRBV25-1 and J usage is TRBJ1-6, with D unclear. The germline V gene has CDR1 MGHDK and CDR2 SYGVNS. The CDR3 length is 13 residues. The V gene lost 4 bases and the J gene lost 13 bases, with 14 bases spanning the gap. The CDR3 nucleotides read TGTGCCAGCAGTGGCACGCCTGGAGGGCCCCTCCACTTT. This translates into CASSGTPGGPLHF.

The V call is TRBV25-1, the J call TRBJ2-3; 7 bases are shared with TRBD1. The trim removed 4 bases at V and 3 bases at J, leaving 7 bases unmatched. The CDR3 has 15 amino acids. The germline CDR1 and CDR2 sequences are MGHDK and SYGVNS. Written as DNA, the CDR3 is TGTGCCAGCAGTGTAGACAGGGAAGGAACAGATACGCAGTATTTT. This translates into CASSVDREGTDTQYF.

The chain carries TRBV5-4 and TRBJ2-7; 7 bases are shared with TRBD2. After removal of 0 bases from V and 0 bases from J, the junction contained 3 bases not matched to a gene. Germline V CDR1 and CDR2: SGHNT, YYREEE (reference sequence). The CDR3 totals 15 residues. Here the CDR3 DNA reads TGTGCCAGCAGCTTGGGAGGCGGGGGCTCCTACGAGCAGTACTTC. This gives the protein CASSLGGGGSYEQYF.

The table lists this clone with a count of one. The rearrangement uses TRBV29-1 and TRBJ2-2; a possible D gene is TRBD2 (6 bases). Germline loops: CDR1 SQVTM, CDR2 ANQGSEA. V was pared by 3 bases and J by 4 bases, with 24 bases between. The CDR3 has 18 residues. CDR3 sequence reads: CSVELPPSGRGPTGELFF. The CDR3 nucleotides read TGCAGCGTTGAGTTACCGCCATCCGGGAGAGGACCCACCGGGGAGCTGTTTTTT.

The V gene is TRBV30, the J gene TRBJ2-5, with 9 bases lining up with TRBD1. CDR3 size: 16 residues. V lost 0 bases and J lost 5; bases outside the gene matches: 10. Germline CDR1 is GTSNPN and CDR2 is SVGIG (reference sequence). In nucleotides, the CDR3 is TGTGCCTGGAGTGTAGTAGGGACAGGGAGCATGGAGACCCAGTACTTC. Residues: CAWSVVGTGSMETQYF.

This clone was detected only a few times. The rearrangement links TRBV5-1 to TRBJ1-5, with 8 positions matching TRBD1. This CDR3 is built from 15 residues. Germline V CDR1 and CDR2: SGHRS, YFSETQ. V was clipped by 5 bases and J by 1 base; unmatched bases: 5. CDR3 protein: CASRRDRGSNQPQHF. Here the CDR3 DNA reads TGCGCCAGCAGGAGAGACAGGGGAAGCAATCAGCCCCAGCATTTT.

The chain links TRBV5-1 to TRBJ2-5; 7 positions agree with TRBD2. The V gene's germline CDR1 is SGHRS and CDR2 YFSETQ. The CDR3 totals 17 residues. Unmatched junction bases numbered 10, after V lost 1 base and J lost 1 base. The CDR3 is CASSLREASGSQETQYF. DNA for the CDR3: TGCGCCAGCAGCTTGAGAGAAGCTAGCGGAAGCCAAGAGACCCAGTACTTC.

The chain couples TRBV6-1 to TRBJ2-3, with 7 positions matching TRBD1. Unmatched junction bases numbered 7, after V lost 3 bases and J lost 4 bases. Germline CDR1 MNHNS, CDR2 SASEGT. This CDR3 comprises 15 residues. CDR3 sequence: CASSDDRVWSDTQYF. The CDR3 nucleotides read TGTGCCAGCAGTGACGACAGGGTTTGGTCAGATACGCAGTATTTT.

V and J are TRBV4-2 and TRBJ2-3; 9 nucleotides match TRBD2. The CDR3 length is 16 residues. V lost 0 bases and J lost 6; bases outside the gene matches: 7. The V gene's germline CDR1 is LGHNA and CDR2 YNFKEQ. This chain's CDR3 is CASSQEGGRASDTQYF. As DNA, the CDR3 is TGTGCCAGCAGCCAAGAGGGCGGGAGGGCCTCTGATACGCAGTATTTT.

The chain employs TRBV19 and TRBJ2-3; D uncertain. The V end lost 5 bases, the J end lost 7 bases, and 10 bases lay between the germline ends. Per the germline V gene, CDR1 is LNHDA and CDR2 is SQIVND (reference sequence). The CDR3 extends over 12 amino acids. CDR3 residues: CASSLRANTQYF. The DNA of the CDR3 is TGTGCCAGTAGTTTGCGAGCTAATACGCAGTATTTT.

The CDR3 loop is CASSPRTGDGNTIYF. CDR3 nucleotide sequence: TGTGCCAGCAGTCCCCGGACAGGGGATGGAAACACCATATATTTT. The rearrangement joins TRBV27 to TRBJ1-3, with 9 bases fitting TRBD1. V lost 5 bases to trimming and J lost 3 bases; unmatched junction nucleotides: 5. The germline CDR1 and CDR2 sequences are MNHEY and SMNVEV (reference sequence). The CDR3 sequence is 15 residues long.

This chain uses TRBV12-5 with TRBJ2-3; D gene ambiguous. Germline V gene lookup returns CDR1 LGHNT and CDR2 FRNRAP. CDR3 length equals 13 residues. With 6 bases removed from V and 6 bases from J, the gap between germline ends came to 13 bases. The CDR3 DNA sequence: TGTGCTAGTGGGATTGATCTTGGCGATACGCAGTATTTT. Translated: CASGIDLGDTQYF.

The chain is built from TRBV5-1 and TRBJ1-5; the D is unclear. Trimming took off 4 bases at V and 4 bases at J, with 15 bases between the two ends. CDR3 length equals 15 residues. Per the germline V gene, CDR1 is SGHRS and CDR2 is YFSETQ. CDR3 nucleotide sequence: TGCGCCAGCAGCCCCGAGCCCGGTTTGAATCAGCCCCAGCATTTT. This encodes CASSPEPGLNQPQHF.

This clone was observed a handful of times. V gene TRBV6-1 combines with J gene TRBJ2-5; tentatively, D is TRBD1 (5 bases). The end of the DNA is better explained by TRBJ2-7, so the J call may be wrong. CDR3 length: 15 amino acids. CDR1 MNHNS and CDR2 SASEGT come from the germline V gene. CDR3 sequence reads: CASNDKGRVAYEQYF. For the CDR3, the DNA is TGTGCCAGCAACGACAAGGGCAGGGTTGCCTACGAGCAGTACTTC.

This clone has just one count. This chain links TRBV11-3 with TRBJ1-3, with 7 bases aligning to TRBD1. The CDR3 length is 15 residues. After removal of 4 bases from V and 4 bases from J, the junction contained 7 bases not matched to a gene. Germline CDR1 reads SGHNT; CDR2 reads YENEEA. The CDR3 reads CASSWEDRVGNTIYF. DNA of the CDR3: TGTGCCAGCAGCTGGGAAGACAGGGTAGGAAACACCATATATTTT.

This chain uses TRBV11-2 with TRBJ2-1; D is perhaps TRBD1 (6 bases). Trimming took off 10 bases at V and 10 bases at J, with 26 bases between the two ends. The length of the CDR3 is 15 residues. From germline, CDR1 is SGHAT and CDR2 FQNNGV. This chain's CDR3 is CATSRGTPRWTEQFF. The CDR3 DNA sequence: TGTGCCACCTCGAGGGGGACACCCCGTTGGACAGAGCAGTTCTTC.

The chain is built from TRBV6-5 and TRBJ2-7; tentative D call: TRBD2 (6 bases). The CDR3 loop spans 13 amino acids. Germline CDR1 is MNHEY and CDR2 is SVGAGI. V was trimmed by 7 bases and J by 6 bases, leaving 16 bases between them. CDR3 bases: TGTGCCAGCACAACTAGCCGACGTTCCGAGCAGTACTTC. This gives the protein CASTTSRRSEQYF.

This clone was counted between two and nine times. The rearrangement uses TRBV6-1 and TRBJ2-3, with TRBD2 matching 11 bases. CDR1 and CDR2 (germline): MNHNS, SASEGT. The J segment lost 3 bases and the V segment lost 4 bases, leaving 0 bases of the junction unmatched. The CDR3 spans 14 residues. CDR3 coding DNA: TGTGCCAGCAGTGCTAGCGGGGGGACAGATACGCAGTATTTT. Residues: CASSASGGTDTQYF.

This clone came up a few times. The CDR3 loop is CASSSGVSGANVLTF. CDR3 bases: TGTGCCAGCAGTTCAGGGGTATCTGGGGCCAACGTCCTGACTTTC. The gene calls are TRBV6-1 and TRBJ2-6; D may be TRBD1 (6 bases). The CDR3 has 15 residues. The germline V gene has CDR1 MNHNS and CDR2 SASEGT. V lost 5 bases to trimming and J lost 1 base, with 9 bases between them.

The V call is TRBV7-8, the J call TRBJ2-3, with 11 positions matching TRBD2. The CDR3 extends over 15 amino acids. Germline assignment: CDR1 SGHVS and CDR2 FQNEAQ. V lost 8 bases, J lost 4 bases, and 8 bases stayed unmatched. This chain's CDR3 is CASALAGGRADTQYF. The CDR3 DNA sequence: TGTGCCAGCGCCTTAGCGGGGGGGCGTGCAGATACGCAGTATTTT.

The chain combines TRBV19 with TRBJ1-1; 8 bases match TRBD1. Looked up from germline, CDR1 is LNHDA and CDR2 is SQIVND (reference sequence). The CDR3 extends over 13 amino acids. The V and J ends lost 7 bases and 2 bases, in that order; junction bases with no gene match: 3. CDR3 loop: CASNRGGNTEAFF. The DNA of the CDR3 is TGTGCCAGTAACAGGGGGGGAAACACTGAAGCTTTCTTT.

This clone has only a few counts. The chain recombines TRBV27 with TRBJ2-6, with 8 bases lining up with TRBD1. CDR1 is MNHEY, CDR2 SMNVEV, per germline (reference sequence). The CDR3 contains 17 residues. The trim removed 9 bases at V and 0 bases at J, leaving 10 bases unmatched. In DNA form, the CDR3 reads TGTGCCAGTAAATCCGGGACAGGATTCTCTGGGGCCAACGTCCTGACTTTC. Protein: CASKSGTGFSGANVLTF. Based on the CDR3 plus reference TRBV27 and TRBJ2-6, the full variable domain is EAQVTQNPRYLITVTGKKLTVTCSQNMNHEYMSWYRQDPGLGLRQIYYSMNVEVTDKGDVPEGYKVSRKEKRNFPLILESPSPNQTSLYFCASKSGTGFSGANVLTFGAGSRLTVL.

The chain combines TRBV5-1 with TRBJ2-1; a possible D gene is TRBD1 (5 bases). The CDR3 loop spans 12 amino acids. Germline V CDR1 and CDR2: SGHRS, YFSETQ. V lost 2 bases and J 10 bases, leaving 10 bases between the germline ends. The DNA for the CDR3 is TGCGCCAGCAGCTTTAGCCAGGGAGAGCAGTTCTTC. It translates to CASSFSQGEQFF.

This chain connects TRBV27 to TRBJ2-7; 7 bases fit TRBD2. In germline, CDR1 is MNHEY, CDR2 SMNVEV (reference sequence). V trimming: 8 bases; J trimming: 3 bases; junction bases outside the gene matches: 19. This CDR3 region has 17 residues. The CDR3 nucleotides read TGTGCCAGCGCCCCTCTCCAGAGCGGGGCTATCTTCTACGAGCAGTACTTC. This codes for CASAPLQSGAIFYEQYF.

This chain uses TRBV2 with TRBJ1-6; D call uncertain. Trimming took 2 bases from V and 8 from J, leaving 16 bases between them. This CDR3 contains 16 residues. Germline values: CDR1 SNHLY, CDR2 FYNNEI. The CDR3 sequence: CASSESGGETYSPLHF. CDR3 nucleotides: TGTGCCAGCAGTGAATCCGGCGGAGAAACTTATTCACCCCTCCACTTT.

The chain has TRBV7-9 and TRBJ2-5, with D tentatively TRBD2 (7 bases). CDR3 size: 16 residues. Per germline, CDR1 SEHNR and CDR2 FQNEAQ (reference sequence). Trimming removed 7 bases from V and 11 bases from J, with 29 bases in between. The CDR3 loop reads CASTSRGEGPYWEQYF. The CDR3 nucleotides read TGTGCCAGCACCTCAAGGGGGGAGGGCCCTTATTGGGAGCAGTACTTC.

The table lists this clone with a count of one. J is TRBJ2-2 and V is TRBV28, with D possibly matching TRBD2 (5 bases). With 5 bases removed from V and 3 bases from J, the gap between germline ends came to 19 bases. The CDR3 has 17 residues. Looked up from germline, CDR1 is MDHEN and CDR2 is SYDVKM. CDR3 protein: CASSPPGMRGYTGELFF. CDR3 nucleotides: TGTGCCAGCAGTCCACCGGGAATGAGAGGATACACCGGGGAGCTGTTTTTT. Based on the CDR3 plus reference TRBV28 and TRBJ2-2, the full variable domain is DVKVTQSSRYLVKRTGEKVFLECVQDMDHENMFWYRQDPGLGLRLIYFSYDVKMKEKGDIPEGYSVSREKKERFSLILESASTNQTSMYLCASSPPGMRGYTGELFFGEGSRLTVL.

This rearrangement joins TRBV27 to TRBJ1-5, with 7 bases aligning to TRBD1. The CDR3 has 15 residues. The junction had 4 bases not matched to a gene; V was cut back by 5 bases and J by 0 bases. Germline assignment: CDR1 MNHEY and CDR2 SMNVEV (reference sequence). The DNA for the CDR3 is TGTGCCAGCAGTATGACAGGGATTAGCAATCAGCCCCAGCATTTT. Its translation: CASSMTGISNQPQHF.